A selection of T cell receptor beta chains follows, all from one sample in a study of T cell responses to AZD1222 COVID-19 vaccine. Method: immunoSEQ multiplex PCR; TCRdb's copy keeps in-frame clones and lacks some. The sample has 150,000 to 200,000 clones, 85% to 90% seen once. Here the sequenced sample was peripheral blood, taken on day 0 of AZD1222 vaccination. These TCRs come from an adult in good health. Each CDR3 is given with its conserved first and last residue.

V gene,CDR3 protein
TRBV6-4,CASGPYEQYF
TRBV28,CASSLASGSSYNEQFF
TRBV28,CASGLAGEKFF
TRBV28,CASRDRGRSYTF
TRBV4-3,CASSQDKGLAGGAGELFF
TRBV11-3,CASSLGGASYNEQFF
TRBV5-6,CASSFLRESSYNEQFF
TRBV4-3,CASSQDSKTGFGGYTF
TRBV29-1,CSVAYSSYNEQFF
TRBV19,CASSRLQGEAEAFF
TRBV4-2,CASSQDLEGSNTGELFF
TRBV2,CASSVPGSINQPQHF
TRBV10-3,CAISYLNARSYNEQFF
TRBV5-1,CASSFGAEEGYTF
TRBV6-5,CASSHPKGNTEAFF
TRBV3-1/TRBV3-2,CASSQDRGNTEAFF
TRBV30,CAWRGTVNTEAFF
TRBV2,CASSRTPQADTQYF
TRBV19,CASSKGLAGANEQFF
TRBV6-1,CASSDQGVGNYGYTF
TRBV5-8,CASRDRGGGGNQPQHF
TRBV18,CASSVGIATNEKLFF
TRBV6-6,CASRFVAGLGNTEAFF
TRBV7-9,CASSWRLTGTPGGTDTQYF
TRBV30,CAWSQGNNSPLHF
TRBV6-2/TRBV6-3,CASSNRQDGVKEQYF